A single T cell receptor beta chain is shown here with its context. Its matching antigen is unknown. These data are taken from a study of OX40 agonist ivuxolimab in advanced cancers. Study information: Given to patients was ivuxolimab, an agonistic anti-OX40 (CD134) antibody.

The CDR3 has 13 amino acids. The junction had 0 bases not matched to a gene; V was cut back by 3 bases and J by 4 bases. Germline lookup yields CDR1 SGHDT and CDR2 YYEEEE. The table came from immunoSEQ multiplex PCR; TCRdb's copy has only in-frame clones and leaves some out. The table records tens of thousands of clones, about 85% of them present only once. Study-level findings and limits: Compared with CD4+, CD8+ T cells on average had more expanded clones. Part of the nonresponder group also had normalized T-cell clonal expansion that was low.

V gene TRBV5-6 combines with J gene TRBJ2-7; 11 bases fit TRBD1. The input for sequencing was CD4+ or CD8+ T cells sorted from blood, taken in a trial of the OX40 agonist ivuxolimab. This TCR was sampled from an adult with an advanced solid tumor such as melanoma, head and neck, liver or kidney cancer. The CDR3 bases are TGTGCCAGCAGCTGGGACAGGGGGTACGAGCAGTACTTC. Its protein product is CASSWDRGYEQYF.